These 18 T cell receptor beta chains were all obtained from the same sample, sequenced in a study of vaccination and CD4 T cells after COVID-19. Treatment indicated: approximately nine-day PBMC culture with coronavirus spike peptide pools or control peptides (ViraFEST assay). The Oncomine TCR Beta short-read assay sequenced DNA from cultured CD4+ T cells. One entry per CDR3 protein, called by TCRdb with MiXCR from the PCR reads. Of about 3,500 distinct CDR3 sequences listed, 31% are singletons. Their cognate antigens are unknown. Sequenced material: CD4+ T cells from blood, cultured in vitro. The receptors stem from a human donor who had recovered from COVID-19.

This clonotype has just a few counts. The chain couples TRBV25-1 to TRBJ2-2; possible D gene TRBD2, 5 bases. The CDR3 spans 15 residues. V was clipped by 8 bases and J by 7 bases, with 20 bases between them. CDR1 is MGHDK and CDR2 is SYGVNS in the germline V gene. CDR3 sequence reads: CASGVPGLRGGELFF. The CDR3 DNA follows: TGTGCCAGCGGGGTCCCCGGCCTCCGGGGCGGGGAGCTGTTTTTT.

There are a few counts of this clonotype. The rearrangement uses TRBV19 and TRBJ1-1; perhaps TRBD1 as D (5 bases). The V end lost 4 bases, the J end lost 5 bases, and 8 bases lay between the germline ends. This CDR3 spans 12 amino acids. CDR1 is LNHDA and CDR2 is SQIVND in the germline V gene (reference sequence). The CDR3: CASSKRQTEAFF. Written as DNA, the CDR3 is TGTGCCAGTAGTAAGCGACAGACTGAAGCTTTCTTT.

A few counts support this clonotype. The CDR3 loop is CASSQGQPGELFF. In nucleotides, the CDR3 is TGCGCCAGCAGCCAGGGACAGCCCGGGGAGCTGTTTTTT. The chain is built from TRBV5-1 and TRBJ2-2; TRBD1 aligns across 7 bases. The CDR3 length is 13 residues. V gave up 4 bases and J gave up 6 bases; unmatched junction bases: 3. Germline V CDR1 and CDR2: SGHRS, YFSETQ.

This clonotype is large by share. Here the CDR3 DNA reads TGTGCCAGCAGAGAGACAGGCGAGCAGTACTTC. This encodes CASRETGEQYF. The chain recombines TRBV2 with TRBJ2-7; a weak D match, TRBD1 (6 bases). The CDR3 has 11 residues. The V gene's germline CDR1 is SNHLY and CDR2 FYNNEI. V lost 6 bases and J 6 bases, leaving 9 bases between the germline ends.

This clonotype is labeled medium-sized. The chain combines TRBV20-1 with TRBJ2-1; no clear D. This CDR3 region has 14 residues. The germline CDR1 and CDR2 sequences are DFQATT and SNEGSKA (reference sequence). Trimming left V 5 bases short and J 0 bases short, with 11 bases between. DNA of the CDR3: TGCAGTGCTGCAAAGGGTATCTCCTACAATGAGCAGTTCTTC. The encoded protein is CSAAKGISYNEQFF.

This clonotype was counted a few times. J is TRBJ1-5 and V is TRBV6-1, with D maybe TRBD1 (5 bases). Trimming took 7 bases from V and 11 from J, leaving 27 bases between them. This CDR3 is built from 16 residues. Germline CDR1 is MNHNS and CDR2 is SASEGT. Here the CDR3 reads CASTIGGTRRGRAQHF. DNA for the CDR3: TGTGCCAGCACCATTGGGGGAACTCGGCGAGGTCGGGCCCAGCATTTT.

This clonotype has only a few counts. The CDR3 bases are TGTGCCACCAGTGATGGGCGCAGGGGGAACACCGGGGAGCTGTTTTTT. As protein: CATSDGRRGNTGELFF. V gene TRBV24-1 combines with J gene TRBJ2-2, with D maybe TRBD1 (6 bases). The CDR3 totals 16 residues. Trimming took 3 bases from V and 1 from J, leaving 11 bases between them. CDR1 and CDR2 (germline): KGHDR, SFDVKD.

This clonotype has more than one count but fewer than ten. The chain uses TRBV19 and TRBJ1-6, with a possible D match to TRBD1 (6 bases). The germline CDR1 and CDR2 sequences are LNHDA and SQIVND (reference sequence). The CDR3 contains 16 residues. V shed 7 bases and J shed 3 bases, with 16 bases lying between them. This CDR3 is CASTDSRRGYNSPLHF. Here the CDR3 DNA reads TGTGCCAGTACGGACAGCCGGAGGGGCTATAATTCACCCCTCCACTTT.

This chain joins TRBV10-1 and TRBJ2-3; the D gene is possibly TRBD1 (6 bases). This CDR3 comprises 15 residues. V was cut by 5 bases and J by 1 base, with 13 bases left in between. Germline CDR1 and CDR2: WNHNN and SYGVQD (reference sequence). The CDR3 loop reads CASSRETGRTDTQYF. The DNA of the CDR3 is TGCGCCAGCAGTAGGGAGACAGGACGCACAGATACGCAGTATTTT.

This clonotype was counted a few times. This chain connects TRBV5-4 to TRBJ1-2; 11 bases agree with TRBD1. CDR1 SGHNT and CDR2 YYREEE come from the germline V gene (reference sequence). The CDR3 sequence is 15 residues long. The junction had 4 bases not matched to a gene; V was cut back by 3 bases and J by 3 bases. CDR3 nucleotide sequence: TGTGCCAGCAGCTCCCGGGACAGGGGGTACTATGGCTACACCTTC. Translated, it gives CASSSRDRGYYGYTF.

V usage is TRBV5-1 and J usage is TRBJ2-7, with 8 bases lining up with TRBD1. V shed 0 bases, J shed 5 bases, and the junction held 7 bases outside the gene matches. There are 15 residues in the CDR3. CDR1 is SGHRS and CDR2 is YFSETQ in the germline V gene. The CDR3, as DNA: TGCGCCAGCAGCTTGGGACAGGGGAGTTTCGACGAGCAGTACTTC. Translating it yields CASSLGQGSFDEQYF.

In its sample, this clonotype ranks as medium-sized. This sequence joins TRBV6-1 and TRBJ1-1; D gene uncertain. V was shortened by 6 bases and J by 0 bases, with 8 bases between the two germline ends. This CDR3 comprises 13 residues. The germline CDR1 and CDR2 sequences are MNHNS and SASEGT. For the CDR3, the DNA is TGTGCCAGCAGCTCACAAGTGAACACTGAAGCTTTCTTT. It encodes CASSSQVNTEAFF.

This clonotype has just a few counts. The CDR3 is CASSLNLRNEQFF. CDR3 coding DNA: TGTGCCAGCAGCTTGAACTTGAGGAATGAGCAGTTCTTC. The chain recombines TRBV11-3 with TRBJ2-1, with D hard to call. Between the trimmed V and J ends, which lost 3 bases and 7 bases, there was a span of 10 bases. The CDR3 spans 13 residues. Per germline, CDR1 SGHNT and CDR2 YENEEA. The full variable domain, in which reference TRBV11-3 and TRBJ2-1 provide the parts outside the CDR3, is EAGVVQSPRYKIIEKKQPVAFWCNPISGHNTLYWYLQNLGQGPELLIRYENEEAVDDSQLPKDRFSAERLKGVDSTLKIQPAELGDSAVYLCASSLNLRNEQFFGPGTRLTVL.

This clonotype was counted between two and nine times. This chain links TRBV7-9 with TRBJ1-2, with 10 nucleotides matching TRBD1. J was trimmed by 4 bases and V by 4 bases; bases with no gene match: 6. The germline CDR1 and CDR2 sequences are SEHNR and FQNEAQ (reference sequence). This CDR3 has 15 residues. CDR3 protein: CASSSGTGESYGYTF. CDR3 bases: TGTGCCAGCAGCTCCGGGACAGGGGAGTCCTATGGCTACACCTTC.

The V call is TRBV11-3, the J call TRBJ1-5; possibly TRBD1 for D (6 bases). The germline V gene has CDR1 SGHNT and CDR2 YENEEA. This CDR3 spans 17 amino acids. V was shortened by 9 bases and J by 1 base, with 22 bases between the two germline ends. CDR3 sequence reads: CARPLWGGRGSNQPQHF. CDR3 nucleotide sequence: TGTGCCAGGCCCTTGTGGGGGGGGCGGGGAAGCAATCAGCCCCAGCATTTT.

Note on this clonotype: One end of the junction is discordant with germline, which a read error may explain. The rearrangement joins TRBV2 to TRBJ1-1, with 8 bases identical to TRBD1. The CDR3 extends over 15 amino acids. CDR1 is SNHLY and CDR2 is FYNNEI in the germline V gene. The CDR3 nucleotides are TGTGCCGGCAGACCGGACAGGGTAGGGGACACTGAAGCTTTCTTT. Translating gives CAGRPDRVGDTEAFF.

This clonotype was detected a few times. The rearrangement links TRBV5-4 to TRBJ2-5, with 10 bases matching TRBD2. The V gene's germline CDR1 is SGHNT and CDR2 YYREEE (reference sequence). V lost 3 bases, J lost 4 bases, and 6 bases stayed unmatched. The CDR3 runs 15 residues. The CDR3 is CASSSPLAGVETQYF. For the CDR3, the DNA is TGTGCCAGCAGCTCGCCCCTAGCGGGGGTAGAGACCCAGTACTTC.

This clonotype came up once. The J gene is TRBJ2-6, the V gene TRBV5-1, with D uncertain. Germline CDR1 is SGHRS and CDR2 is YFSETQ. Trimming took 0 bases from V and 2 from J, leaving 9 bases between them. CDR3 length: 16 residues. DNA of the CDR3: TGCGCCAGCAGCTTGGGGGGTGAGCCTGGGGCCAACGTCCTGACTTTC. Translating it yields CASSLGGEPGANVLTF.